This TCR beta chain was sequenced during a study of T cells in Graves' hyperthyroidism and ophthalmopathy. Aged 18 to 65, the patients had hyperthyroidism that was newly diagnosed and had lasted under 2 months. Any patient presenting with uncontrolled infection, other autoimmune disease, pregnancy or lactation was left out. From RNA transcripts, TCR beta CDR3 regions were amplified. A first-round RT-PCR of the TCR CDR3 used the HTBI primer set. MiXCR, applied by TCRdb to the multiplex PCR reads, yields one record per CDR3 protein. Of approximately 48,000 distinct CDR3 sequences in the sample, more than 40% were seen once. Judged by abundance, this clonotype is medium-sized. Sequencing input: peripheral blood or thyroid tissue (not recorded which). The sequence came from a woman aged 45-65 years with Graves' hyperthyroidism.

This chain's CDR3 is CATTVTPAGEQYF. The CDR3 DNA reads TGTGCCACGACCGTAACACCTGCGGGGGAGCAGTACTTC. The chain uses TRBV2 and TRBJ2-7; tentatively, D is TRBD2 (6 bases). The germline V and J ends were trimmed by 10 bases and 7 bases, with 20 bases remaining between them. The germline V gene encodes CDR1 SNHLY and CDR2 FYNNEI. CDR3 length: 13 amino acids.